The entry below gives a single T cell receptor beta chain sequence along with its context. The sample originates from a study of blood T cell repertoires in COVID-19. For the study at large: Spain, Italy and the United States supplied samples that represented acute and convalescent COVID-19.

Per the germline V gene, CDR1 is SGHRS and CDR2 is YFSETQ. The CDR3 length is 14 residues. The V end lost 0 bases, the J end lost 3 bases, and 9 bases lay between the germline ends. In the study's own analysis: Amplification with reference gene primers provided the estimates of nucleated cell counts. Clones were read by immunoSEQ multiplex PCR, and TCRdb kept only the in-frame ones, dropping some. For V, J and clone size, that table is used; D and trimming come from the DNA. Among fewer than 100,000 clones listed, 86% were seen once. The sequenced material came from peripheral blood. The rearrangement uses TRBV5-1 and TRBJ1-2; D might be TRBD1 (6 bases). The sequence derives from a man older than 75 in a cohort sampled during active COVID-19. The CDR3 reads CASSLGGLYYGYTF. CDR3 nucleotides: TGCGCCAGCAGCTTGGGGGGGCTCTACTATGGCTACACCTTC.